This TCR beta chain was captured by sequencing in a study of T cell repertoires in cytomegalovirus infection. In the study overall: In public TCR beta signatures, there were indications of both CMV infection and matching HLA type.

This clonotype came up a few times. Its specificity is not known. The germline V gene has CDR1 MNHEY and CDR2 SMNVEV (reference sequence). The CDR3 is 14 residues long. V trimming: 2 bases; J trimming: 5 bases; junction bases outside the gene matches: 6. Broader study findings: The ex vivo response showed dominance by HLA-C-restricted CMV-specific TCR beta clonotypes.

TCRdb re-called the reads through MiXCR, storing one row per CDR3 protein. This sample carries fewer than 850,000 distinct CDR3 sequences, 25% to 30% of them seen once, and the ten largest clones take over 10%. Sequenced here: cultured CD8+ T cells from PBMCs, sampled from culture after CMV antigen stimulation. This receptor was identified in a human donor in good health (CMV status not recorded). Some clones in this sample may be carry-over from other donors' samples. The chain employs TRBV27 and TRBJ2-7, with 7 bases that match TRBD2. In DNA, the CDR3 is TGTGCCAGCAGTTTAGGGGGGGGACTGAACGAGCAGTACTTC. Its translation: CASSLGGGLNEQYF.